This T cell receptor beta chain was profiled in a study of graft-versus-host responses after intestinal transplantation. About the study: The study gave all recipients anti-thymocyte globulin induction, then tacrolimus and steroids for 2 to 3 years.

The table came from immunoSEQ multiplex PCR; TCRdb's copy has only in-frame clones and leaves some out. This sample yields 70,000 to 100,000 clones, of which 85% to 90% are seen a single time; roughly 0.32% belongs to the top ten. Remarks on this clone: Its antigen remains unknown.

The germline V gene has CDR1 SGHVS and CDR2 FNYEAQ. The length of the CDR3 is 18 residues. The germline V and J ends were trimmed by 1 base and 0 bases, with 15 bases remaining between them. V gene TRBV7-6 combines with J gene TRBJ2-2, with a possible D match to TRBD2 (5 bases). The clonotype comes from a human donor who received an intestinal transplant. The sample consisted of unstimulated CD4+ T cells sorted from spleen or lymph node cells, taken before intestinal transplant. DNA of the CDR3: TGTGCCAGCAGCTTAGACAACCGGGGTCGCGCGAACACCGGGGAGCTGTTTTTT. Amino acid sequence: CASSLDNRGRANTGELFF. Full variable domain (missing parts from reference TRBV7-6 and TRBJ2-2): GAGVSQSPRYKVTKRGQDVALRCDPISGHVSLYWYRQALGQGPEFLTYFNYEAQQDKSGLPNDRFSAERPEGSISTLTIQRTEQRDSAMYRCASSLDNRGRANTGELFFGEGSRLTVL.